Each of the 25 T cell receptor beta chains below was sequenced from the same sample in a study of blood T cell repertoires in COVID-19 (dated by TCRdb to between 2020 and 2021). Library construction relied on the immunoSEQ multiplex PCR assay. TCRdb stores this immuneACCESS table with in-frame sequences only. Part of the clones is absent; in the studies checked, under half of the shortfall reflects unresolved V genes, and no reason is known for the rest. The sample yields roughly 54,000 clones; 85% to 90% were counted once. Of the sample, more than 6% is held by the ten largest clones. Specimen: peripheral blood. All receptors derive from an older woman with COVID-19, enrolled during active disease.

This chain connects TRBV28 to TRBJ1-1, with D perhaps matching TRBD1 (5 bases). Trimming pared 6 bases from V and 0 bases from J, leaving 8 bases between. Germline assignment: CDR1 MDHEN and CDR2 SYDVKM. This CDR3 is 13 amino acids long. CDR3 loop: CASRTDMNTEAFF. DNA for the CDR3: TGTGCCAGCAGGACAGACATGAACACTGAAGCTTTCTTT.

The chain recombines TRBV30 with TRBJ2-1, with D possibly matching TRBD1 (5 bases). CDR1 and CDR2 (germline): GTSNPN, SVGIG (reference sequence). The CDR3 is made up of 15 amino acids. Trimming stripped 0 bases from V and 7 bases from J, with 16 bases between. The CDR3 sequence: CAWSVLRGLQNEQFF. In nucleotides, the CDR3 is TGTGCCTGGAGTGTACTAAGGGGATTGCAGAATGAGCAGTTCTTC.

This clone showed up just once. The DNA of the CDR3 is TGTGCCAGTAGTATAGATGGCTTAAACGCCGGAGGAACCCAGTACTTC. The encoded protein is CASSIDGLNAGGTQYF. The chain carries TRBV19 and TRBJ2-5; perhaps TRBD2 as D (5 bases). The CDR3 has 16 residues. CDR1 and CDR2 (germline): LNHDA, SQIVND (reference sequence). Trimming cost V 0 bases and J 8 bases, with 19 bases left between them.

The chain couples TRBV5-1 to TRBJ2-5, with D possibly TRBD2 on 6 matching bases. CDR3 length equals 15 residues. Trimming took off 1 base at V and 5 bases at J, with 15 bases between the two ends. Germline V lookup: CDR1 SGHRS, CDR2 YFSETQ. CDR3 loop: CASSLSGTPQETQYF. CDR3 nucleotides: TGCGCCAGCAGCTTGTCCGGGACTCCCCAGGAGACCCAGTACTTC.

This chain connects TRBV3-1 (or the pseudogene TRBV3-2) to TRBJ1-2; the D gene is possibly TRBD1 (6 bases). Per the germline V gene, CDR1 is LGHDT and CDR2 is YNNKEL (reference sequence). The CDR3 is 15 residues long. Trimming stripped 4 bases from V and 0 bases from J, with 12 bases between. The CDR3 bases are TGTGCCAGCAGCCCACGGGACATCTCTAACTATGGCTACACCTTC. As protein: CASSPRDISNYGYTF.

V is TRBV15 and J is TRBJ1-4; the D is unclear. V was shortened by 0 bases and J by 3 bases, with 14 bases between the two germline ends. The V gene's germline CDR1 is LNHNV and CDR2 YYDKDF (reference sequence). This CDR3 comprises 17 residues. The CDR3 DNA follows: TGTGCCACCAGCAGAGATCATTCGGAGAGGGCTAATGAAAAACTGTTTTTT. Protein sequence: CATSRDHSERANEKLFF. Full variable domain (rest looked up from reference TRBV15 and TRBJ1-4): DAMVIQNPRYQVTQFGKPVTLSCSQTLNHNVMYWYQQKSSQAPKLLFHYYDKDFNNEADTPDNFQSRRPNTSFCFLDIRSPGLGDTAMYLCATSRDHSERANEKLFFGSGTQLSVL.

The chain has TRBV3-1 (or the pseudogene TRBV3-2) and TRBJ2-1, with 10 bases fitting TRBD2. Trimming cost V 0 bases and J 10 bases; bases outside gene matches: 15. CDR1 and CDR2 from the germline V gene are LGHDT and YNNKEL (reference sequence). The CDR3 sequence is 18 residues long. This CDR3 is CASSQDRPGLAVLGEQFF. The CDR3 region has the DNA TGTGCCAGCAGCCAAGATCGTCCCGGACTAGCGGTTCTCGGGGAGCAGTTCTTC.

This sequence joins TRBV24-1 and TRBJ2-1, with TRBD2 matching over 10 bases. CDR1 is KGHDR, CDR2 SFDVKD, per germline. The length of the CDR3 is 17 residues. After removal of 4 bases from V and 3 bases from J, the junction contained 8 bases not matched to a gene. This CDR3 reads CATSEGRLAGNYNEQFF. The CDR3 nucleotides are TGTGCCACCAGTGAGGGAAGACTAGCGGGTAACTACAATGAGCAGTTCTTC.

The chain joins TRBV5-1 to TRBJ1-4; 7 nucleotides align to TRBD1. CDR3 length equals 16 residues. Germline lookup yields CDR1 SGHRS and CDR2 YFSETQ. Losses at the gene ends were 0 bases for V and 4 bases for J; bases not matched to a gene: 6. The CDR3 DNA reads as TGCGCCAGCAGCTTGGGATCGGCAGGGGGTAATGAAAAACTGTTTTTT. It encodes CASSLGSAGGNEKLFF. Full variable domain (outside the CDR3, taken from reference TRBV5-1 and TRBJ1-4): KAGVTQTPRYLIKTRGQQVTLSCSPISGHRSVSWYQQTPGQGLQFLFEYFSETQRNKGNFPGRFSGRQFSNSRSEMNVSTLELGDSALYLCASSLGSAGGNEKLFFGSGTQLSVL.

The chain links TRBV15 to TRBJ2-1, with 7 bases that match TRBD2. The CDR3 totals 17 residues. V gave up 3 bases and J gave up 4 bases; unmatched junction bases: 12. Germline V gives CDR1 LNHNV, CDR2 YYDKDF (reference sequence). In DNA, the CDR3 is TGTGCCACCAGCAGTGGAGGGGCTAGCGGCTCATACAATGAGCAGTTCTTC. It is translated as CATSSGGASGSYNEQFF.

A single count supports this clone. This sequence joins TRBV12-3 or TRBV12-4 and TRBJ2-1; D remains ambiguous. Trimming took 4 bases from V and 7 from J, leaving 8 bases between them. This CDR3 is built from 12 residues. The CDR3 region has the DNA TGTGCCAGCAGTTGGCGGTTTAATGAGCAGTTCTTC. Protein: CASSWRFNEQFF.

The chain combines TRBV6-5 with TRBJ1-2; TRBD1 is a possible D gene (6 bases). The germline V gene has CDR1 MNHEY and CDR2 SVGAGI. The CDR3 is 12 amino acids. V gave up 7 bases and J gave up 5 bases, with 11 bases separating them. In DNA, the CDR3 is TGTGCCAGCAAGGGGGGGTGGTATGGCTACACCTTC. It specifies CASKGGWYGYTF.

The chain joins TRBV19 to TRBJ2-7; TRBD1 might be the D (6 bases). The CDR3 extends over 13 amino acids. Between the trimmed V and J ends, which lost 5 bases and 2 bases, there was a span of 10 bases. CDR1 and CDR2 (germline): LNHDA, SQIVND (reference sequence). In DNA form, the CDR3 reads TGTGCCAGTAGTTTCCAGGGGACCTACGAGCAGTACTTC. It encodes CASSFQGTYEQYF.

This clone has only one observation. The chain uses TRBV5-4 and TRBJ2-6; no clear D. Germline loops: CDR1 SGHNT, CDR2 YYREEE (reference sequence). The length of the CDR3 is 16 residues. Deletions cut 3 bases from V and 1 base from J, with 11 bases between. The CDR3, as DNA: TGTGCCAGCAGCTCCGGTCGTATTTCTGGGGCCAACGTCCTGACTTTC. It is translated as CASSSGRISGANVLTF.

The chain links TRBV6-5 to TRBJ1-2; 8 bases agree with TRBD1. The V segment lost 6 bases and the J segment 4 bases; nucleotides outside the gene matches: 10. The CDR3 is 15 residues long. The germline V gene has CDR1 MNHEY and CDR2 SVGAGI. The CDR3 coding sequence is TGTGCCAGCAGGCCCGGACAGGGCCGCATCTATGGCTACACCTTC. Its translation: CASRPGQGRIYGYTF.

The CDR3 DNA follows: TGCGCCAGCAGCGTGACAGGGGAGGAGACCCAGTACTTC. Protein sequence: CASSVTGEETQYF. The chain recombines TRBV5-1 with TRBJ2-5; TRBD1 aligns across 8 bases. The V gene's germline CDR1 is SGHRS and CDR2 YFSETQ. This CDR3 has 13 residues. V dropped 4 bases and J dropped 5; count of bases not matched to a gene: 4. Supplemented by reference TRBV5-1 and TRBJ2-5, the full variable domain reads KAGVTQTPRYLIKTRGQQVTLSCSPISGHRSVSWYQQTPGQGLQFLFEYFSETQRNKGNFPGRFSGRQFSNSRSEMNVSTLELGDSALYLCASSVTGEETQYFGPGTRLLVL.

V gene TRBV7-9 combines with J gene TRBJ1-1, with 9 bases matching TRBD1. The CDR3 is 14 amino acids. V trimming: 5 bases; J trimming: 0 bases; junction bases outside the gene matches: 1. Germline lookup yields CDR1 SEHNR and CDR2 FQNEAQ (reference sequence). In DNA, the CDR3 is TGTGCCAGCAGCCGGACAGGGGTGAACACTGAAGCTTTCTTT. Its protein product is CASSRTGVNTEAFF.

This rearrangement joins TRBV4-1 to TRBJ1-5; D may be TRBD1 (5 bases). V was cut by 4 bases and J by 7 bases, with 20 bases left in between. The germline CDR1 and CDR2 sequences are MGHRA and YSYEKL. The CDR3 runs to 16 residues. The CDR3 DNA reads as TGCGCCAGCAGCCTCTTGACCCAGGGTAAAGGCCAGCCCCAGCATTTT. Translated, it gives CASSLLTQGKGQPQHF.

The V gene is TRBV2, the J gene TRBJ1-5; D gene ambiguous. Between the trimmed V and J ends, which lost 3 bases and 0 bases, there was a span of 6 bases. Germline V CDR1 and CDR2: SNHLY, FYNNEI. This CDR3 spans 14 amino acids. CDR3 sequence (DNA): TGTGCCAGCAGTGACAGTTCTAGCAATCAGCCCCAGCATTTT. Encoded protein: CASSDSSSNQPQHF.

The DNA for the CDR3 is TGTGCCAGCAGTCGGCGGGGGAACACTGAAGCTTTCTTT. Protein: CASSRRGNTEAFF. The J gene is TRBJ1-1, the V gene TRBV27; D not resolved. The CDR3 consists of 13 residues. Germline V lookup: CDR1 MNHEY, CDR2 SMNVEV (reference sequence). Trimming shortened V by 5 bases and J by 1 base, and 8 bases separated the two germline ends.

The rearrangement links TRBV2 to TRBJ2-5, with TRBD2 identical over 11 bases. Germline V gene lookup returns CDR1 SNHLY and CDR2 FYNNEI. Germline trimming cut 6 bases from V and 5 bases from J; bases unmatched to any gene: 8. This CDR3 is 15 amino acids long. CDR3 in amino acids: CASRVAGGGTETQYF. The CDR3 nucleotides are TGTGCCAGCAGGGTAGCGGGAGGGGGGACGGAGACCCAGTACTTC.

The CDR3 DNA reads TGTGCCAGCACGCGGACAGGGGGATTGTCAGAGACCCAGTACTTC. Protein: CASTRTGGLSETQYF. The V gene is TRBV25-1, the J gene TRBJ2-5, with TRBD1 matching over 10 bases. Looked up from germline, CDR1 is MGHDK and CDR2 is SYGVNS. The CDR3 is 15 residues long. V trimming: 7 bases; J trimming: 4 bases; junction bases outside the gene matches: 9.

V usage is TRBV28 and J usage is TRBJ1-2, with D possibly matching TRBD1 (6 bases). This CDR3 contains 17 residues. Per germline, CDR1 MDHEN and CDR2 SYDVKM. With 3 bases removed from V and 4 bases from J, the gap between germline ends came to 21 bases. In DNA form, the CDR3 reads TGTGCCAGCAGTTTTTCAGGGGATCTTATCGGAACCTATGGCTACACCTTC. Encoded protein: CASSFSGDLIGTYGYTF.

The V gene is TRBV18, the J gene TRBJ2-3, with a tentative D call TRBD1 (6 bases). Germline CDR1 reads KGHSH; CDR2 reads LQKENI. Trimming left V 6 bases short and J 1 base short, with 23 bases between. The CDR3 runs to 18 residues. CDR3 nucleotides: TGTGCCAGCTCTCGGATAACTTCAGGGGCGCGAGGCACAGATACGCAGTATTTT. This encodes CASSRITSGARGTDTQYF. Based on the CDR3 plus reference TRBV18 and TRBJ2-3, the full variable domain is NAGVMQNPRHLVRRRGQEARLRCSPMKGHSHVYWYRQLPEEGLKFMVYLQKENIIDESGMPKERFSAEFPKEGPSILRIQQVVRGDSAAYFCASSRITSGARGTDTQYFGPGTRLTVL.

The chain recombines TRBV12-3 or TRBV12-4 with TRBJ1-1, with D maybe TRBD1 (5 bases). The CDR3 is 13 amino acids. Deletions cut 7 bases from V and 5 bases from J, with 14 bases between. The DNA of the CDR3 is TGTGCCAGCATCCCGGGGGGGAGTACTGAAGCTTTCTTT. This gives the protein CASIPGGSTEAFF.